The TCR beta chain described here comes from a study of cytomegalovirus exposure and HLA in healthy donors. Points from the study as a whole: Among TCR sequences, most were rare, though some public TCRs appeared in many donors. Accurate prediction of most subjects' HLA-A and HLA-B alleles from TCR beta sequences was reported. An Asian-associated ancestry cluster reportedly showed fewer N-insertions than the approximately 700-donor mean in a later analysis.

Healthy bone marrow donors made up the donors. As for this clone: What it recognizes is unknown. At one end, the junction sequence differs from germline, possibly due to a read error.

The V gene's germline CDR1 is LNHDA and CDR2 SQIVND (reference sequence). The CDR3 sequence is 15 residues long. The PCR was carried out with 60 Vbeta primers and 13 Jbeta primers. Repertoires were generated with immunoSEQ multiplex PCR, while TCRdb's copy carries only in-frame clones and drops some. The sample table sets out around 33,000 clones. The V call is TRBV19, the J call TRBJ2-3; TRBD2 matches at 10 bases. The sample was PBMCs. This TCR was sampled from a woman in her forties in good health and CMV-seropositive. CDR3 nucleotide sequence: TGTGCCAGTAGGGGACTAGCGATGGGCACAGATAAGCAGTATTTT. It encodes CASRGLAMGTDKQYF.